The 6 T cell receptor beta chains below were found in one sample sequenced in a study of T cells in Graves' hyperthyroidism and ophthalmopathy. Authors of the study amplified TCR beta CDR3 regions from RNA transcripts. When the TCR CDR3 underwent first-round RT-PCR, the HTBI primer set was used. TCRdb re-analysed the multiplex PCR reads in MiXCR, keeping a single row per CDR3 protein. The sample contains some 620,000 distinct CDR3 sequences, roughly 16% of which appear only once. The sample taken for sequencing was blood. All receptors derive from a woman in her twenties or thirties with Graves' hyperthyroidism.

The gene calls are TRBV10-3 and TRBJ2-1, with D maybe TRBD1 (6 bases). The ends were cut back, 5 bases at V and 4 bases at J, with 12 bases in the middle. From germline, CDR1 is ENHRY and CDR2 SYGVKD. This CDR3 is built from 14 residues. Here the CDR3 reads CAISTSDRYNEQFF. CDR3 coding DNA: TGTGCCATCAGTACCTCCGACAGGTACAATGAGCAGTTCTTC.

The rearrangement links TRBV16 to TRBJ1-1; a weak D match, TRBD1 (6 bases). The CDR3 consists of 16 residues. Trimming removed 4 bases from V and 5 bases from J, with 20 bases in between. Germline CDR1 is KGHSY and CDR2 is FQNENV. The CDR3 loop is CASSPEPGQLITEAFF. The CDR3 region has the DNA TGTGCCAGCAGCCCCGAACCGGGACAACTTATTACTGAAGCTTTCTTT.

This clonotype came up a few times. The V gene is TRBV5-1, the J gene TRBJ1-3; TRBD1 is a possible D gene (5 bases). With 0 bases removed from V and 4 bases from J, the gap between germline ends came to 8 bases. Germline V gives CDR1 SGHRS, CDR2 YFSETQ. The CDR3 contains 14 residues. CDR3 nucleotides: TGCGCCAGCAGCTTGGAGGACACCGGAAACACCATATATTTT. Residues: CASSLEDTGNTIYF.

The chain has TRBV29-1 and TRBJ2-3; possibly TRBD1 or TRBD2 for D (6 bases each). There are 15 residues in the CDR3. From germline, CDR1 is SQVTM and CDR2 ANQGSEA. V was cut by 5 bases and J by 2 bases, with 17 bases left in between. CDR3 DNA: TGCAGCGTTTCTTCGGGGGCCCTGAACACAGATACGCAGTATTTT. It specifies CSVSSGALNTDTQYF.

There are many counts of this clonotype. This CDR3 reads CAWSPGLNQPQHF. Here the CDR3 DNA reads TGTGCCTGGAGTCCAGGGTTAAATCAGCCCCAGCATTTT. The chain recombines TRBV30 with TRBJ1-5; tentatively, D is TRBD1 (5 bases). Deletions cut 2 bases from V and 4 bases from J, with 9 bases between. CDR1 and CDR2 (germline): GTSNPN, SVGIG (reference sequence). The CDR3 is 13 amino acids.

The chain has TRBV19 and TRBJ1-1; D perhaps matches TRBD1 (5 bases). V was shortened by 5 bases and J by 2 bases, with 15 bases between the two germline ends. This CDR3 contains 15 residues. CDR1 and CDR2 from the germline V gene are LNHDA and SQIVND (reference sequence). CDR3 loop: CASSEPTVFNTEAFF. The CDR3 bases are TGTGCCAGTAGTGAACCGACAGTGTTCAACACTGAAGCTTTCTTT.